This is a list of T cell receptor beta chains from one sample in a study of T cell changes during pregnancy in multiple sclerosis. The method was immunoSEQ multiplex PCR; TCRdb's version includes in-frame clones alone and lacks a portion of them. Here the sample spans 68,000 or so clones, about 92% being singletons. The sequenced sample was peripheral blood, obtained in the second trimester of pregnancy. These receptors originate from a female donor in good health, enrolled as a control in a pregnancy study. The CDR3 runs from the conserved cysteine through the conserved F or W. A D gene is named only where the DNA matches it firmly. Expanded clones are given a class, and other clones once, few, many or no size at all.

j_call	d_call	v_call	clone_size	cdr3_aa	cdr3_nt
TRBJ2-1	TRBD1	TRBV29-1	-	CSVKTPGQGINEQFF	TGCAGCGTGAAGACACCGGGACAGGGGATTAATGAGCAGTTCTTC
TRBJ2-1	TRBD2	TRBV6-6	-	CASSYVVAGVNEQFF	TGTGCCAGCAGTTATGTGGTAGCGGGAGTCAATGAGCAGTTCTTC
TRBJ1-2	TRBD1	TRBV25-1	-	CASRGQGGGYTF	TGTGCCAGCAGGGGACAGGGAGGCGGCTACACCTTC
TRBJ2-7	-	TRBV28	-	CASSFSPGRTGSYEQYF	TGTGCCAGCAGTTTTTCCCCCGGACGGACTGGAAGTTACGAGCAGTACTTC
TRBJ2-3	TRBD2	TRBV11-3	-	CASSLVAGALTDTQYF	TGTGCCAGCAGCTTAGTTGCGGGAGCCCTGACAGATACGCAGTATTTT
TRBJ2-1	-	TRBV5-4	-	CASSFSTGWDEQFF	TGTGCCAGCAGCTTCTCCACAGGGTGGGATGAGCAGTTCTTC
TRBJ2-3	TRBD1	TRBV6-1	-	CASTGTVVDTQYF	TGTGCCAGCACTGGGACAGTCGTTGATACGCAGTATTTT
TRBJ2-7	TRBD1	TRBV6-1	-	CASSGGRGREQYF	TGTGCCAGCAGTGGGGGCAGGGGGCGAGAGCAGTACTTC
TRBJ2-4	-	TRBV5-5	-	CASSLSTGKNIQYF	TGTGCCAGCAGCTTATCCACCGGGAAAAACATTCAGTACTTC
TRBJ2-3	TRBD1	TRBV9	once	CASGQGSTDTQYF	TGTGCCAGCGGACAGGGAAGTACAGATACGCAGTATTTT
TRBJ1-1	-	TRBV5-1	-	CASSLSENTEAFF	TGCGCCAGCAGCTTATCAGAGAACACTGAAGCTTTCTTT
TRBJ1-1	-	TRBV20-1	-	CSALFYTEAFF	TGCAGTGCCCTTTTTTACACTGAAGCTTTCTTT
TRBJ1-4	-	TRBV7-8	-	CASSTRGNEKLFF	TGTGCCAGCAGCACAAGGGGTAATGAAAAACTGTTTTTT
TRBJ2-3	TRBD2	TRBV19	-	CASSIGTSGITDTQYF	TGTGCCAGTAGTATAGGGACTAGCGGGATCACAGATACGCAGTATTTT
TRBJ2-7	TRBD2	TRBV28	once	CASRPGTSGLYEQYF	TGTGCCAGCAGGCCTGGGACTAGCGGACTTTACGAGCAGTACTTC
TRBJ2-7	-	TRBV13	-	CASSLGLYRTGGDEQYF	TGTGCCAGCAGCTTAGGCCTCTACCGGACAGGAGGGGACGAGCAGTACTTC
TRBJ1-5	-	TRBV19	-	CASCRQASNQPQHF	TGTGCCAGCTGTAGGCAGGCTAGCAATCAGCCCCAGCATTTT
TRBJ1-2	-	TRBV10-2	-	CASSEYGYGYTF	TGCGCCAGCAGTGAGTACGGCTATGGCTACACCTTC
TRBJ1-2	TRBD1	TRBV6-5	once	CASSYRDRALYGYTF	TGTGCCAGCAGTTACCGGGACAGGGCACTCTATGGCTACACCTTC
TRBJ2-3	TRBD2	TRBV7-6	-	CASSPGVAGGVTQYF	TGTGCCAGCAGCCCCGGGGTAGCGGGGGGGGTTACGCAGTATTTT
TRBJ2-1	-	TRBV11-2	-	CASNLGRYNEQFF	TGTGCCAGCAACTTGGGCCGTTACAATGAGCAGTTCTTC
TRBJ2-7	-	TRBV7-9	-	CASSSNGLREQYF	TGTGCCAGCAGCTCCAACGGACTCCGAGAGCAGTACTTC
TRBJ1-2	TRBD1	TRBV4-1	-	CASSQERGLSNYGYTF	TGCGCCAGCAGCCAAGAAAGGGGGCTCTCCAACTATGGCTACACCTTC
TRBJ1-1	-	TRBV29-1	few	CSGKGSTANTEAFF	TGCAGCGGGAAAGGCTCGACAGCGAACACTGAAGCTTTCTTT
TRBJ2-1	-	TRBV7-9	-	CASSSIARDEQFF	TGTGCCAGCAGCTCGATTGCACGGGATGAGCAGTTCTTC
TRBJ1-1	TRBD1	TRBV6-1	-	CASSETGVSEAFF	TGTGCCAGCAGTGAAACAGGGGTCTCTGAAGCTTTCTTT
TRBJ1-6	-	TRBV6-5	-	CASMPGQNSPLHF	TGTGCCAGCATGCCGGGACAAAATTCACCCCTCCACTTT
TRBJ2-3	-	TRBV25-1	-	CASSESKGGYTDTQYF	TGTGCCAGCAGTGAATCGAAAGGAGGATACACAGATACGCAGTATTTT
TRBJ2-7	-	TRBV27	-	CASSLSSVVYEQYF	TGTGCCAGCAGTTTATCTAGCGTAGTCTACGAGCAGTACTTC